Listed here are 11 T cell receptor beta chains from one sample, sequenced in a study of blood T cell repertoires in COVID-19. TCRdb's copy holds only in-frame clones and misses some; the assay was immunoSEQ multiplex PCR. The sample has 88,000 or so clones; around four fifths are singletons. Sequencing was carried out using peripheral blood. These receptors were obtained from a human donor in a cohort sampled during active COVID-19.

The rearrangement links TRBV6-6 to TRBJ1-2; D gene unclear. The V end was cut by 8 bases, the J end by 3 bases, with 13 bases between. Germline V CDR1 and CDR2: MNHNY, SVGAGI (reference sequence). The CDR3 covers 13 residues. This chain's CDR3 is CASYSHGDYGYTF. Written as DNA, the CDR3 is TGTGCCAGCTACAGCCACGGCGACTATGGCTACACCTTC.

Points on this clone: Distinct nucleotide sequences in the sample also encode this CDR3. This rearrangement joins TRBV5-1 to TRBJ2-3; 9 bases align to TRBD1. The length of the CDR3 is 15 residues. V shed 2 bases and J 5 bases; nucleotides not matched to a gene: 6. The germline gives CDR1 SGHRS, CDR2 YFSETQ. DNA for the CDR3: TGCGCCAGCAGCTTACAGGGGGCGAGTGAAGATACGCAGTATTTT. Protein sequence: CASSLQGASEDTQYF. Drawing the rest from reference TRBV5-1 and TRBJ2-3, the complete variable domain is KAGVTQTPRYLIKTRGQQVTLSCSPISGHRSVSWYQQTPGQGLQFLFEYFSETQRNKGNFPGRFSGRQFSNSRSEMNVSTLELGDSALYLCASSLQGASEDTQYFGPGTRLTVL.

The chain carries TRBV7-3 and TRBJ2-5; perhaps TRBD1 as D (6 bases). V dropped 4 bases and J dropped 1 base, with 10 bases sitting between them. Per the germline V gene, CDR1 is SGHTA and CDR2 is FQGTGA. The CDR3 loop spans 14 amino acids. The CDR3, as DNA: TGTGCCAGCAGCTCACAGGGAGCCCAAGAGACCCAGTACTTC. Translated, it gives CASSSQGAQETQYF.

This clone was seen a few times. The rearrangement joins TRBV14 to TRBJ2-1; TRBD2 aligns across 7 bases. CDR1 is SGHDN and CDR2 is FVKESK in the germline V gene. V trimming: 1 base; J trimming: 3 bases; junction bases outside the gene matches: 9. CDR3 length: 17 residues. For the CDR3, the DNA is TGTGCCAGCAGCCAAGGCGGACGGAGCGGGGTCTACAATGAGCAGTTCTTC. It codes for CASSQGGRSGVYNEQFF.

The chain carries TRBV6-5 and TRBJ1-6, with D unclear. Trimming left V 0 bases short and J 7 bases short, with 7 bases between. There are 14 residues in the CDR3. Per the germline V gene, CDR1 is MNHEY and CDR2 is SVGAGI. CDR3 residues: CASSYSPLNSPLHF. The CDR3 nucleotides are TGTGCCAGCAGTTACTCGCCACTAAATTCACCCCTCCACTTT.

J is TRBJ2-1 and V is TRBV14; 8 nucleotides line up with TRBD2. The CDR3 loop spans 15 amino acids. J was trimmed by 4 bases and V by 1 base; bases with no gene match: 3. Germline-derived CDR1 and CDR2 are SGHDN and FVKESK. The CDR3 protein is CASSQGASGYNEQFF. CDR3 DNA sequence: TGTGCCAGCAGCCAAGGGGCTAGCGGGTACAATGAGCAGTTCTTC.

This sequence joins TRBV7-9 and TRBJ1-5, with D perhaps matching TRBD1 (6 bases). The CDR3 spans 12 residues. The V and J ends lost 6 bases and 5 bases respectively, with 8 bases between them. In germline, CDR1 is SEHNR, CDR2 FQNEAQ (reference sequence). The CDR3 region is CASSTGYQPQHF. DNA of the CDR3: TGTGCCAGCAGTACAGGGTATCAGCCCCAGCATTTT.

The rearrangement joins TRBV20-1 to TRBJ1-1; unclear D gene. The V gene lost 5 bases and the J gene lost 1 base, with 5 bases spanning the gap. This CDR3 region has 11 residues. CDR1 and CDR2 from the germline V gene are DFQATT and SNEGSKA (reference sequence). As DNA, the CDR3 is TGCAGTGCTTACAGGAACACTGAAGCTTTCTTT. The encoded protein is CSAYRNTEAFF.

In nucleotides, the CDR3 is TGTGCCAGCAACTTCCCGGGAAGATACAATGAGCAGTTCTTC. This codes for CASNFPGRYNEQFF. This sequence joins TRBV5-6 and TRBJ2-1, with D maybe TRBD2 (5 bases). CDR1 SGHDT and CDR2 YYEEEE come from the germline V gene. The V gene lost 6 bases and the J gene lost 4 bases, with 14 bases spanning the gap. The CDR3 has 14 residues.

The chain links TRBV5-4 to TRBJ1-2; unclear D gene. Germline CDR1 SGHNT, CDR2 YYREEE (reference sequence). The V and J ends lost 0 bases and 1 base respectively, with 10 bases between them. The CDR3 has 15 amino acids. The CDR3 DNA follows: TGTGCCAGCAGCTTGGAGTCAGGTATTAACTATGGCTACACCTTC. This gives the protein CASSLESGINYGYTF. The full variable domain, its missing parts supplied by reference TRBV5-4 and TRBJ1-2, is ETGVTQSPTHLIKTRGQQVTLRCSSQSGHNTVSWYQQALGQGPQFIFQYYREEENGRGNFPPRFSGLQFPNYSSELNVNALELDDSALYLCASSLESGINYGYTFGSGTRLTVV.

The V gene is TRBV20-1, the J gene TRBJ2-7; 11 bases line up with TRBD2. V trimming: 3 bases; J trimming: 2 bases; junction bases outside the gene matches: 6. Germline V gene sequence: CDR1 DFQATT, CDR2 SNEGSKA (reference sequence). The CDR3 is 15 residues long. CDR3 residues: CSASRLLAGAYEQYF. The CDR3, as DNA: TGCAGTGCTAGTCGGTTACTAGCGGGGGCCTACGAGCAGTACTTC.